This T cell receptor (beta chain) comes out of a study of T cell responses to AZD1222 COVID-19 vaccine. In the case of this clone: The antigen is undetermined.

TCRdb's table, derived via immunoSEQ multiplex PCR, lists solely in-frame clones and lacks some. The repertoire has about 260,000 clones, 90% to 95% of them found once; the top ten carry 0.5% to 0.65%. Study results and caveats: Baseline antibody screening turned up just six seropositive AZD1222 recipients. A mostly white British donor set with more females was recruited, and clonal diversity was possibly underestimated.

With 2 bases removed from V and 5 bases from J, the gap between germline ends came to 12 bases. There are 13 residues in the CDR3. The germline CDR1 and CDR2 sequences are GTSNPN and SVGIG (reference sequence). This TCR came from an adult in good health. This chain uses TRBV30 with TRBJ1-2; D is uncertain. The sample consisted of peripheral blood, taken on day 0 of AZD1222 vaccination. The CDR3 region has the DNA TGTGCCTGGAGTCCCCCCGTAAGATATGGCTACACCTTC. It codes for CAWSPPVRYGYTF. The whole variable domain, filled in from reference TRBV30 and TRBJ1-2, reads SQTIHQWPATLVQPVGSPLSLECTVEGTSNPNLYWYRQAAGRGLQLLFYSVGIGQISSEVPQNLSASRPQDRQFILSSKKLLLSDSGFYLCAWSPPVRYGYTFGSGTRLTVV.